This T cell receptor (beta chain) was identified during a study of shared clonotypes between healthy human individuals (dated by TCRdb to the early 2020s). The study in broad terms: Three men and a couple of women, aged 18 to 49 years, made up the cohort. Different laboratories and diverse techniques were used to prepare libraries and sequence TCR repertoires, to increase sequencing depth and limit assay-specific biases. For each donor, CD4 naive and CD4 memory were each run on three plates, CD8 naive on two plates, and CD8 memory on one plate. Blood TCR repertoires of a handful of healthy adults were deeply sequenced to estimate repertoire size and the extent of clonotype sharing between individuals. Between about 0.94 and 8.9 billion PBMCs per donor were obtained by leukapheresis. What the study reported, not specific to this receptor: Incomplete sequencing was indicated by rarefaction of sorted-subset datasets, despite the large sequencing depth. Across a handful of donors, 5% to 6% of naive CD4, roughly 3.5% of naive CD8, roughly 2.2% of memory CD4, and roughly 0.4% of memory CD8 clonotypes were shared. Only blood was sampled, and tissue TCR repertoires likely differ from those in blood. The genetic and exposure-history diversity represented was limited by the small number of donors. Pairwise subsampling led to the expectation that sequencing depth would affect the degree of clonotype sharing among donors. Compared with non-shared clonotypes, the clonotypes found in all four sorted-subset donors had higher generation probabilities. Naive subsets generally had larger estimated clonotype richness than memory subsets did.

On this clone: What this receptor recognizes is not known. The input lacks base qualities; no much larger clone sits a single base away. Other DNA sequences from this sample encode an identical CDR3 as well.

Healthy HIV-negative adults with no recently reported acute infections or vaccinations were included as donors. Every donor was a Caucasian adult living in Nashville, Tennessee, USA. CD4+ T cells were enriched by magnetic negative selection, after which naive cells were positively selected on CD45RA and the negative fraction was taken as the memory subset. Blood was obtained by leukapheresis, after which PBMCs were separated by Ficoll-Histopaque density gradient centrifugation and cryopreserved in liquid nitrogen vapor phase. Purity and quantity of every magnetically sorted T cell population were checked by analytical flow cytometry. Each sorted fraction had its genomic DNA isolated and then quantified by UV absorbance on a Nanodrop 2000c. Using the deep immunoSEQ assay, multiplex PCR amplified TCR CDR3 regions from genomic DNA. Extracted genomic DNA from each cell subset was distributed evenly across all wells of several immunoSEQ 96-well plates, and each plate was treated as a replicate. For sorted subsets, 150 to 250 ng of genomic DNA, equivalent to 25,000 to 35,000 T cell genomes, went into each replicate PCR. Purified libraries were measured with a Qubit 3.0 fluorometer, size-checked on a Bioanalyzer 2100, and measured again with the KAPA Library Quantification kit. Every immunoSEQ 96-well plate was sequenced on a dedicated single-read 150-cycle Illumina NextSeq 550 flow cell. As for the authors' bioinformatics: The immunoSEQ output contained only junctional sequences without quality scores, so filtering could not match that applied to full-length reads. Sequences were annotated with PyIR, a Python wrapper for IgBLAST v1.9, and V/J genes and CDR3 were assigned using IMGT germline references. Reads were removed for weak V/J assignments (E-value above 1e-6), missing CDR3, stop codons, out-of-frame junctions, or ambiguous translated residues. A V3J clonotype was defined by an identical inferred V gene, J gene, and CDR3 amino acid sequence. Percentage overlap between repertoires was calculated by dividing the number of shared unique clonotypes by the size of the smaller repertoire. Richness of each repertoire was evaluated using RTK rarefaction, the Chao1 estimator, and Recon v2.1 estimates of unobserved clonotypes. Generation probabilities for all TCRbeta clonotypes obtained by the gDNA method from a handful of donors were computed using OLGA. TCRdb obtained this table from immuneACCESS and retained in-frame rearrangements with V and J assigned. These tables miss some clones; where compared with another copy, unresolved V genes account for less than half of the shortfall, and the remainder is unexplained. V and J calls plus clone size are reproduced from that table; the DNA served to infer D and trimming. The table for this sample lists 2 million to 3 million clones; under 95% of them were counted only once. The ten most abundant clones make up 0.36% of the sample.

From cysteine to phenylalanine, the CDR3 is 12 amino acids long. CDR3 DNA only is kept here, 36 bases in frame from base 1. CDR1 and CDR2, per the germline V gene (reference sequence), are GTSNPN and SVGIG. V gives up 0 bases and J gives up 5 bases, and the segment between their germline ends measures 7 bases. The sequenced sample was naive CD4+ T cells from PBMCs. This specimen's cell subset or site label, per the study, means: CD45RA+ positively selected. This sequence was found in a man aged 18 to 29 in good health. Some clones in this sample may be carry-over from other donors' samples. This chain is built from TRBV30 and TRBJ2-5, with the D gene uncertain. The nucleotide sequence reads as follows: TGTGCCTGGAGTGTAACCCGGGAGACCCAGTACTTC. Translation gives CAWSVTRETQYF.